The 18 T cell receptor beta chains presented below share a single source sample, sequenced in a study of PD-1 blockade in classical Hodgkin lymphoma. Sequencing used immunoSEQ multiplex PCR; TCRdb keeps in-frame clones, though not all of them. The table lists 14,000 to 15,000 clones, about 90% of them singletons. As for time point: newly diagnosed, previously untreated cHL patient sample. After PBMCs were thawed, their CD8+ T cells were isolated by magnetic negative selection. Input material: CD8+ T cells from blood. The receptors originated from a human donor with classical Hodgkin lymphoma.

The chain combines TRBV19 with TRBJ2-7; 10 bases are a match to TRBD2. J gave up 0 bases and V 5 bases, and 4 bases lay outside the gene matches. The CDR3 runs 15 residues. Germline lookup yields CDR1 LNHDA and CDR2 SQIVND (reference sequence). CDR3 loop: CASSLLAGASYEQYF. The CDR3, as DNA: TGTGCCAGTAGTCTGCTAGCGGGAGCCTCCTACGAGCAGTACTTC.

CDR3 amino acids: CASSSADPIPGELFF. As DNA, the CDR3 is TGTGCCAGCAGTTCCGCGGACCCCATCCCTGGGGAGCTGTTTTTT. The V call is TRBV27, the J call TRBJ2-2; no definite D call. V was trimmed by 4 bases and J by 8 bases, leaving 17 bases between them. The CDR3 totals 15 residues. Germline CDR1 MNHEY, CDR2 SMNVEV (reference sequence).

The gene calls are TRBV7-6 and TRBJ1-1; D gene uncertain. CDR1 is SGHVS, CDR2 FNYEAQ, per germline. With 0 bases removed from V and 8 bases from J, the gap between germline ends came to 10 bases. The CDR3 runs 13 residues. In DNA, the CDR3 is TGTGCCAGCAGCTTAGCGGGAGCAGCCGAAGCTTTCTTT. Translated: CASSLAGAAEAFF. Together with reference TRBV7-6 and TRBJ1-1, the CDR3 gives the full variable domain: GAGVSQSPRYKVTKRGQDVALRCDPISGHVSLYWYRQALGQGPEFLTYFNYEAQQDKSGLPNDRFSAERPEGSISTLTIQRTEQRDSAMYRCASSLAGAAEAFFGQGTRLTVV.

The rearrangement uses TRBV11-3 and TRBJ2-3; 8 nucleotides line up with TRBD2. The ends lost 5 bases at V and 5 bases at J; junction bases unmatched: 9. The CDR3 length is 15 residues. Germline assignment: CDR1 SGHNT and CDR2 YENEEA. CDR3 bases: TGTGCCAGCAGCCATGAGCGGGAGAACGAAGATACGCAGTATTTT. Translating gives CASSHERENEDTQYF.

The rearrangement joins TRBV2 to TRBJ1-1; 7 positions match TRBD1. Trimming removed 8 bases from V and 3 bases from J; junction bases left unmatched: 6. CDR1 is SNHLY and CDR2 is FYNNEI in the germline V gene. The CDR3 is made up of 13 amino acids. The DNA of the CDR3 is TGTGCCAGCGAGTCCAGGGGGGACACTGAAGCTTTCTTT. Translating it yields CASESRGDTEAFF.

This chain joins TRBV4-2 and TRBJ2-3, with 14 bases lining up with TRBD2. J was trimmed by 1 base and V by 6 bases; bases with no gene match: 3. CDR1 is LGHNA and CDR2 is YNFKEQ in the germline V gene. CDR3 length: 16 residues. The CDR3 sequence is CASRGGLAGGTDTQYF. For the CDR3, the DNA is TGTGCCAGCAGAGGGGGACTAGCGGGGGGCACAGATACGCAGTATTTT.

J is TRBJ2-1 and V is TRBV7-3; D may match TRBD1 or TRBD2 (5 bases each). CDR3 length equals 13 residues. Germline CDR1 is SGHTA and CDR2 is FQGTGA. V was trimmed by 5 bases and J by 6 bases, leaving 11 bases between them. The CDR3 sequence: CASSVGDPNEQFF. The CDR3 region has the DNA TGTGCCAGCAGCGTAGGGGACCCCAATGAGCAGTTCTTC. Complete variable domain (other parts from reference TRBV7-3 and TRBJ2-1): GAGVSQTPSNKVTEKGKYVELRCDPISGHTALYWYRQSLGQGPEFLIYFQGTGAADDSGLPNDRFFAVRPEGSVSTLKIQRTERGDSAVYLCASSVGDPNEQFFGPGTRLTVL.

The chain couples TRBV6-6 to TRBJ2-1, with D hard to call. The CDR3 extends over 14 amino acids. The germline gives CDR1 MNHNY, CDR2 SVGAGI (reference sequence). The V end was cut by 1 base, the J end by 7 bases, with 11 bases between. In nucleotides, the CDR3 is TGTGCCAGCAGTTACTTGCTCTCGATGAATGAGCAGTTCTTC. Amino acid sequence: CASSYLLSMNEQFF.

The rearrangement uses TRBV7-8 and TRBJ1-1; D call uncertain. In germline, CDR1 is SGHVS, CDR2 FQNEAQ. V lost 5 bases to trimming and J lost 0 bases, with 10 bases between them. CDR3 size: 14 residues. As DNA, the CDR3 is TGTGCCAGCAGCCGAAGGAAGATGAACACTGAAGCTTTCTTT. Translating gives CASSRRKMNTEAFF.

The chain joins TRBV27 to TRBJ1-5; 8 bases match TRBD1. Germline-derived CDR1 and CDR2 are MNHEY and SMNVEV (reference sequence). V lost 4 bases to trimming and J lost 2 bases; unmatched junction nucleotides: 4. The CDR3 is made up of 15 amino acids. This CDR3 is CASSSEQGGNQPQHF. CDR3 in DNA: TGTGCCAGCAGTTCAGAACAGGGGGGCAATCAGCCCCAGCATTTT.

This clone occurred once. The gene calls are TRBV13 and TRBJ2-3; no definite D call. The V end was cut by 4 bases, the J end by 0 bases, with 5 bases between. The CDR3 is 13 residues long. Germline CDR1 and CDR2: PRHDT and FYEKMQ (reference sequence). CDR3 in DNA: TGTGCCAGCAGCTCCCCAAGCACAGATACGCAGTATTTT. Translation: CASSSPSTDTQYF.

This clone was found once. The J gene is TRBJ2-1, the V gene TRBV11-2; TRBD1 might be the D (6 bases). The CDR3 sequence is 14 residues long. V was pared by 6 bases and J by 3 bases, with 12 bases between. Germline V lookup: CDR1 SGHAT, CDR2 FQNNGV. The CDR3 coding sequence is TGTGCCAGCAGTGCGACAGGACTCTACAATGAGCAGTTCTTC. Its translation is CASSATGLYNEQFF.

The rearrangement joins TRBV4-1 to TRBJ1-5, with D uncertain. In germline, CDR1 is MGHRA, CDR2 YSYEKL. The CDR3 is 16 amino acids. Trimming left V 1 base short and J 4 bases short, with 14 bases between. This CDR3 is CASSQAAGMGNQPQHF. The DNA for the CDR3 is TGCGCCAGCAGCCAAGCTGCAGGAATGGGGAATCAGCCCCAGCATTTT.

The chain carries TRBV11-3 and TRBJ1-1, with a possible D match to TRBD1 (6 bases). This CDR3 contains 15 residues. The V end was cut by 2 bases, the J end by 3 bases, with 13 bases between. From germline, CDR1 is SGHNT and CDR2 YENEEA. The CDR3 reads CASSLTTPGDTEAFF. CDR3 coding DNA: TGTGCCAGCAGCTTAACGACCCCAGGGGACACTGAAGCTTTCTTT.

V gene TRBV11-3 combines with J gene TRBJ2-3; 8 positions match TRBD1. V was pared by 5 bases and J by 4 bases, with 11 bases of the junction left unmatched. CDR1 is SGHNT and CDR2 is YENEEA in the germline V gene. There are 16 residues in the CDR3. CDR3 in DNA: TGTGCCAGCAGCCCTCGACAGGGGAAGAGGGCAGATACGCAGTATTTT. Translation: CASSPRQGKRADTQYF.

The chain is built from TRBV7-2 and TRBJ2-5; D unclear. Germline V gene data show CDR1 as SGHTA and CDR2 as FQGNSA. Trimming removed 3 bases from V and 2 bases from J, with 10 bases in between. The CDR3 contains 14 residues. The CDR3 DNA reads TGTGCCAGCAGCTTTTTGGCTAGACAAGAGACCCAGTACTTC. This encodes CASSFLARQETQYF.

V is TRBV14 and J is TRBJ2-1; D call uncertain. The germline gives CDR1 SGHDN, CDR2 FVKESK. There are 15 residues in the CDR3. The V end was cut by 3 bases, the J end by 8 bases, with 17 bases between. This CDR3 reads CASSQLTESQDEQFF. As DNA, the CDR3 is TGTGCCAGCAGCCAGTTAACGGAATCTCAGGATGAGCAGTTCTTC.

CDR3 residues: CASSPRGGGREQETQYF. In DNA, the CDR3 is TGTGCCAGCAGCCCCCGTGGGGGCGGGAGGGAGCAAGAGACCCAGTACTTC. This chain uses TRBV11-3 with TRBJ2-5; 9 bases are a match to TRBD2. Germline values: CDR1 SGHNT, CDR2 YENEEA. CDR3 length equals 17 residues. J lost 2 bases, V lost 5 bases, and 12 bases had no gene match.